One T cell receptor (beta chain) is described in this entry. Its matching antigen is unknown. The protocol was immunoSEQ multiplex PCR, while the TCRdb copy is restricted to in-frame clones and leaves out a portion. The data show some 140,000 clones, over 90% seen once. The CDR3 totals 15 residues. Trimming left V 1 base short and J 4 bases short, with 13 bases between. Germline loops: CDR1 SGHDN, CDR2 FVKESK. The data derive from a study of T cell responses to AZD1222 COVID-19 vaccine. Findings and limits, study-wide: Donors were mostly white British, more females; clonal diversity possibly underestimated. Spike-specific TCR depth and breadth grew after two AZD1222 doses. The study found vaccine-associated CD4 TCRs spanning spike, dominant at 160-218 and 743-854. Seropositive AZD1222 recipients at baseline numbered only five to seven.

The receptor was derived from an adult in good health. Material: peripheral blood, obtained on day 0 of AZD1222 vaccination. This rearrangement joins TRBV14 to TRBJ1-2, with D uncertain. Here the CDR3 DNA reads TGTGCCAGCAGCCAAGCTGGGTCCGGGAGCTATGGCTACACCTTC. Protein sequence: CASSQAGSGSYGYTF.